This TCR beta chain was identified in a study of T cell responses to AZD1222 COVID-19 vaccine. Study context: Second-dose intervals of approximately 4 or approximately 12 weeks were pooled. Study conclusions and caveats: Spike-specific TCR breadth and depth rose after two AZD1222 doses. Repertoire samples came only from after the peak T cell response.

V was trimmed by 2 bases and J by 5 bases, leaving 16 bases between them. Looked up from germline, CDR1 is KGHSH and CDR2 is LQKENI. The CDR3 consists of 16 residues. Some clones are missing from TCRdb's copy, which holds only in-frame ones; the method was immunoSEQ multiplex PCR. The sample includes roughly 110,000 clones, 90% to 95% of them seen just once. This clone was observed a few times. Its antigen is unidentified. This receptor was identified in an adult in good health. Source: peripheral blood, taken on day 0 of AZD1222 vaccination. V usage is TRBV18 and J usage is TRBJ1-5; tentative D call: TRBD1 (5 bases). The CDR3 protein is CASSPLPVRGDQPQHF. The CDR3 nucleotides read TGTGCCAGCTCACCATTACCGGTCCGGGGGGATCAGCCCCAGCATTTT.